This T cell receptor beta chain was found in a study of metastatic and nonmetastatic thyroid tumors (dated by TCRdb to about 2020). Turning to the overall study: The researchers compared repertoires between peripheral blood samples and tumor or nodule tissue samples from patients with malignant or benign thyroid disease. General conclusions and limits of the study: In both blood and tumor samples, malignant tumors were reported to have significantly higher TCR beta diversity than benign nodules.

Counted from cysteine to phenylalanine, this CDR3 has 17 amino acids. Just CDR3 DNA is preserved here, 51 bases in frame from base 1. The germline V gene sets CDR1 to SGHVS and CDR2 to FQNEAQ. Trimming accounts for 3 bases at V and 0 bases at J, while the number of junction bases matched to no gene is 2. Library method: PCR. TCRdb shows the sequencer as Illumina HiSeq 4000. High-throughput sequencing was used to profile the CDR3 region of the TCR beta-chain in every patient. Per the source publication's procedure: The researchers built a classifier to tell apart papillary thyroid cancer patients with distant metastasis, based on CDR3 differences among clinicopathological groups. The Shannon index was used to measure repertoire diversity, and the Morisita-Horn index was used to measure how similar tumor and blood repertoires were. Using fastp trimming at Q25 and MiXCR clonotype assembly, TCRdb reanalyzed the public sequencing data and kept in-frame beta chains. The V and J calls and clone size are TCRdb's, not the authors'. The sample includes tens of thousands of clones, with just under 30% observed a single time. The top ten hold roughly 15% of the sample.

This clone has at least ten counts. Its cognate antigen has yet to be identified. No much larger clone exists at a distance of one base, and base qualities are not known. No treatment had been received by any patient before thyroid surgery. Using T-cell receptor beta sequencing, the study looked back at clinical samples from patients collected from the early 2010s to the late 2010s. The V gene is TRBV7-8 and the J gene is TRBJ2-6; TRBD1 fits 10 bases in the junction. Sample: blood. This clonotype was sampled from a female donor with papillary thyroid cancer or a benign thyroid nodule (not recorded which). Some clones in this sample may be carry-over from other donors' samples. The CDR3 sequence is CASSLGQGSSGANVLTF. At the DNA level, the sequence is TGTGCCAGCAGCTTGGGACAGGGGAGCTCTGGGGCCAACGTCCTGACTTTC.